The clone carrying this T cell receptor beta chain was observed a handful of times. The data originate from a study of patients and donors after allogeneic stem cell transplantation. CDR1 and CDR2 from the germline V gene are SGHTA and FQGNSA. V dropped 5 bases and J dropped 0; count of bases not matched to a gene: 8. The CDR3 runs 17 residues. MiXCR, run by TCRdb on the RT-PCR reads, gives a single entry per CDR3 protein. Seen here are roughly 140,000 distinct CDR3 sequences, about a third observed once, and the top ten hold about 50%. The receptor was isolated from a human donor who was either an allogeneic HSCT recipient or a stem cell or donor lymphocyte infusion donor (not recorded which). It is not recorded whose cells these are; they may come from a transplant donor. The sequenced sample was blood, either unsorted or a sorted T cell fraction (not recorded which). The gene calls are TRBV7-2 and TRBJ1-3, with 9 bases aligning to TRBD1. CDR3 sequence (DNA): TGTGCCAGCAGCGGGGGACAGGGCGCGTACTCTGGAAACACCATATATTTT. Its protein is CASSGGQGAYSGNTIYF.